This paragraph reports one T cell receptor beta chain. Trimming took 1 base from V and 3 from J, leaving 18 bases between them. This CDR3 has 17 residues. Germline V gives CDR1 SNHLY, CDR2 FYNNEI. TCRdb's copy holds only in-frame clones and misses some; the assay was immunoSEQ multiplex PCR. This sample has approximately 440,000 clones; 90% occur once, and the top ten carry about 0.6%. This record comes from a study of blood T cell repertoires in COVID-19. Study in general: Acute and convalescent COVID-19 specimens originated in the United States, Italy and Spain.

This receptor was obtained from a man aged 18 to 29 who had recovered from COVID-19. The chain joins TRBV2 to TRBJ1-2; TRBD1 is a possible D gene (6 bases). Sequencing was carried out using PBMCs or T cells enriched from blood (not recorded which). This CDR3 reads CASSEGGGISLDYGYTF. CDR3 nucleotide sequence: TGTGCCAGCAGTGAAGGAGGGGGTATCTCATTGGACTATGGCTACACCTTC. Full variable domain (outside the CDR3, taken from reference TRBV2 and TRBJ1-2): EPEVTQTPSHQVTQMGQEVILRCVPISNHLYFYWYRQILGQKVEFLVSFYNNEISEKSEIFDDQFSVERPDGSNFTLKIRSTKLEDSAMYFCASSEGGGISLDYGYTFGSGTRLTVV.